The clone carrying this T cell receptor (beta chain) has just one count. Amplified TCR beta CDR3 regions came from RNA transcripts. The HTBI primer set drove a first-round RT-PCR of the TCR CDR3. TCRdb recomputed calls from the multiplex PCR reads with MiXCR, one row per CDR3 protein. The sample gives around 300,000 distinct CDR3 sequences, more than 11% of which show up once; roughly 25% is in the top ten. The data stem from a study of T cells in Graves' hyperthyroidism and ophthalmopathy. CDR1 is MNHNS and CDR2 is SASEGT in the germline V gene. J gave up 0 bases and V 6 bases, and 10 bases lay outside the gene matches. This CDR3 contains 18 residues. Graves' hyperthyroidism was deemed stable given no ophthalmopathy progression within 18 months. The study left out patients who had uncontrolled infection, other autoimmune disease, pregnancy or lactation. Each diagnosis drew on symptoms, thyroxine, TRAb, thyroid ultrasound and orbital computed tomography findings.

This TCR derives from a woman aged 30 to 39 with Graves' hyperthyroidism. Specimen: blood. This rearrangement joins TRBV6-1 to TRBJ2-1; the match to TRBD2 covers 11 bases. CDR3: CASRATSGIPSSYNEQFF. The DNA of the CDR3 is TGTGCCAGCAGGGCGACTAGCGGGATCCCTAGCTCCTACAATGAGCAGTTCTTC.